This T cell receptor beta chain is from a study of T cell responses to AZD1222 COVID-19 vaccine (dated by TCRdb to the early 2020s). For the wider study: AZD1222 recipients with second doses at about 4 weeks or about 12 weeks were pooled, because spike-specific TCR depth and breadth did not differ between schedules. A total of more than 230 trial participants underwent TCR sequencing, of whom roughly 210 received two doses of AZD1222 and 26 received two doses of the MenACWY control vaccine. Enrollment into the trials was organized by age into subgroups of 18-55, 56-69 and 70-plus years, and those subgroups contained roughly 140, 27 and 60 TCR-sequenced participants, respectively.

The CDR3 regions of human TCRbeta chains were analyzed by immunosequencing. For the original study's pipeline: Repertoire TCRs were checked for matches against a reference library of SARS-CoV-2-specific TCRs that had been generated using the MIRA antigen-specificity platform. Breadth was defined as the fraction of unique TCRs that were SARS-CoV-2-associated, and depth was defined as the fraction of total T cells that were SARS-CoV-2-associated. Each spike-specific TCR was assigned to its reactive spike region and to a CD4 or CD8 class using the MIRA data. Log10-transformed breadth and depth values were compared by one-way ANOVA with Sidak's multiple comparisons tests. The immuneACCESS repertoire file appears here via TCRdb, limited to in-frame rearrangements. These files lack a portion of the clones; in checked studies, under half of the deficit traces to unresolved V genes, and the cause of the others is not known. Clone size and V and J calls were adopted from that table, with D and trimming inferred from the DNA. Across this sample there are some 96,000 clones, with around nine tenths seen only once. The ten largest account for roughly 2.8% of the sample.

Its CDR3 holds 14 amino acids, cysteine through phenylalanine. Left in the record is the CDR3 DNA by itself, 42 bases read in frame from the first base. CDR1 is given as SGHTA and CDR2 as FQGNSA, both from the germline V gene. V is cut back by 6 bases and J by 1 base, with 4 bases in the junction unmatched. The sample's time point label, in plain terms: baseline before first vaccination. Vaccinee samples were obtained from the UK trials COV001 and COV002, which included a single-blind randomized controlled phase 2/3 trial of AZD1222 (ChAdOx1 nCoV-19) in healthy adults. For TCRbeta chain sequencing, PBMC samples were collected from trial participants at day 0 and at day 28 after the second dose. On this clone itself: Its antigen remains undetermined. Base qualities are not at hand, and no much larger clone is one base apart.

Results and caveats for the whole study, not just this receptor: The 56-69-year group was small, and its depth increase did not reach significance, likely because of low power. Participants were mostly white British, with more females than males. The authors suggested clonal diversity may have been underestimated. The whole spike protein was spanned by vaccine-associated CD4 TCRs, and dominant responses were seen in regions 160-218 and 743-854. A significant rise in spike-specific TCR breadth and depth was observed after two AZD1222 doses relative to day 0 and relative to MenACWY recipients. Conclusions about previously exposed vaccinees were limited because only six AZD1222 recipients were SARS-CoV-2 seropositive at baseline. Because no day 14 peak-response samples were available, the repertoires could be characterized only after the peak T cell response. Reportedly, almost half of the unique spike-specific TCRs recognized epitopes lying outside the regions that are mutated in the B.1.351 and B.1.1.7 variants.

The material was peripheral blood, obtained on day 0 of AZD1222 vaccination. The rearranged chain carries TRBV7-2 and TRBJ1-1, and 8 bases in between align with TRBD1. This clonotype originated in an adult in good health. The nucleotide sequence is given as TGTGCCAGCAGGTACGACAGGGGGAACACTGAAGCTTTCTTT. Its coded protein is CASRYDRGNTEAFF.